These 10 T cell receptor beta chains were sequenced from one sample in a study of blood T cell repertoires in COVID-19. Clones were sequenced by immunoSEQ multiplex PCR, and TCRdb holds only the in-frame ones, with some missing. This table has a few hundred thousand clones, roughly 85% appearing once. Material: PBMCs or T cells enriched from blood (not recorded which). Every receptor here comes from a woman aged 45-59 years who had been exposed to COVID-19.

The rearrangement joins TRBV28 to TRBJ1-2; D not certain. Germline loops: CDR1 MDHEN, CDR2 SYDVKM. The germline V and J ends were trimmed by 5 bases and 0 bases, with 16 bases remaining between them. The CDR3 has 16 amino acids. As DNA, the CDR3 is TGTGCCAGCAGTCTGCCCCGTGAGGGCTCTAACTATGGCTACACCTTC. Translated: CASSLPREGSNYGYTF.

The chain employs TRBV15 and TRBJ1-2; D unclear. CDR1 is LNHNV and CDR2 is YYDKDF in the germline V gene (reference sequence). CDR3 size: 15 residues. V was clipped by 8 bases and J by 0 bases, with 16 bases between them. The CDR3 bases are TGTGCCACCCGTTCTTACAGTGCATCTAACTATGGCTACACCTTC. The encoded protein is CATRSYSASNYGYTF.

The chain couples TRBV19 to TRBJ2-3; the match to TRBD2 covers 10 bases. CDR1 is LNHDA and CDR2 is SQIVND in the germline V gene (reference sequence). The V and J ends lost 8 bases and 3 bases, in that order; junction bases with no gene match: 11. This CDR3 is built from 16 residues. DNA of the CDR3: TGTGCCAGTTCAGCGGGGGGGATGCTCATTACAGATACGCAGTATTTT. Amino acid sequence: CASSAGGMLITDTQYF.

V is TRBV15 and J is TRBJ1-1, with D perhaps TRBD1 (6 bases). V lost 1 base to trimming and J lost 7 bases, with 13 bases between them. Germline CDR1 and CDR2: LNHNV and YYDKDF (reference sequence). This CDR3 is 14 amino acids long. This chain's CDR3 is CATSRAGVVGEAFF. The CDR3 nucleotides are TGTGCCACCAGCAGAGCAGGGGTTGTCGGTGAAGCTTTCTTT.

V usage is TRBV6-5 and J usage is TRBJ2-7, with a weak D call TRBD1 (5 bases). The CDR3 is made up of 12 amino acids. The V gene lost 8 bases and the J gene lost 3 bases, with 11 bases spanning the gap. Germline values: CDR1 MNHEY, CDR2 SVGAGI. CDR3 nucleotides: TGTGCCAGCGATGACAGATTCTACGAGCAGTACTTC. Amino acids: CASDDRFYEQYF.

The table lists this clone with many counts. The CDR3 DNA follows: TGTGCCAGCTCACCGGGGACAGAGTATGGCTACACCTTC. Its protein is CASSPGTEYGYTF. The rearrangement links TRBV18 to TRBJ1-2; 7 bases agree with TRBD1. Germline CDR1 reads KGHSH; CDR2 reads LQKENI. This CDR3 contains 13 residues. With 3 bases clipped from V and 5 bases from J, the junction kept 3 bases outside the gene matches.

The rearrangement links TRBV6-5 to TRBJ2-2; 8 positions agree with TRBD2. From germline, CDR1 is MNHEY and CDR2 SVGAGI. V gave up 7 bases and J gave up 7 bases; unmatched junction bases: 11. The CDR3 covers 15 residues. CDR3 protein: CASNRVAGSYGELFF. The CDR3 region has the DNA TGTGCCAGCAACCGAGTAGCGGGGAGTTACGGGGAGCTGTTTTTT.

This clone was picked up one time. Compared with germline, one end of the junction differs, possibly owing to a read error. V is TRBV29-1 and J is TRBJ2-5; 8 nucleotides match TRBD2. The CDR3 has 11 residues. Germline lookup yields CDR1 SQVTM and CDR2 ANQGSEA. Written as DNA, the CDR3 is TGCAGCGTTGACTCTTCGGGGGGGGCTCACTTC. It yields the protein CSVDSSGGAHF.

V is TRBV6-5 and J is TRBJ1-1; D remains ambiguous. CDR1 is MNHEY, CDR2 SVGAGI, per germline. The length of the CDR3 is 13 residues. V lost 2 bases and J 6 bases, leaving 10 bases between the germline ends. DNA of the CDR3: TGTGCCAGCAGTTACACCGAGGGTCCTGAAGCTTTCTTT. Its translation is CASSYTEGPEAFF.

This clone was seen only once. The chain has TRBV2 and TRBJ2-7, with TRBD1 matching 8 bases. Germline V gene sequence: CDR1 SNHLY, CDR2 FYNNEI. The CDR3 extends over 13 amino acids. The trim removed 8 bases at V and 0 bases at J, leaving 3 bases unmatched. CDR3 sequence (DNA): TGTGCCAGCGGGACAGGATTCTCCTACGAGCAGTACTTC. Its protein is CASGTGFSYEQYF.